Each of the 10 T cell receptor beta chains below was sequenced from the same sample in a study of shared clonotypes between healthy human individuals. TCRdb's table, derived via immunoSEQ multiplex PCR, lists solely in-frame clones and lacks some. Of roughly 500,000 clones detected, 90% to 97% appear once; the ten largest clones hold approximately 0.062%. The source material was naive CD4+ T cells sorted from blood. The subset is: CD45RA+ positively selected. These receptors originate from a young woman in good health.

The chain couples TRBV10-1 to TRBJ1-4; tentatively, D is TRBD1 (6 bases). Germline V gene data show CDR1 as WNHNN and CDR2 as SYGVQD (reference sequence). V shed 4 bases and J shed 5 bases, with 14 bases lying between them. This CDR3 has 15 residues. The CDR3 sequence: CASSAPGGGNEKLFF. CDR3 in DNA: TGCGCCAGCAGTGCCCCGGGAGGGGGAAATGAAAAACTGTTTTTT.

The chain combines TRBV29-1 with TRBJ2-7, with D hard to call. V gave up 4 bases and J gave up 3 bases, with 13 bases separating them. Germline V CDR1 and CDR2: SQVTM, ANQGSEA. The CDR3 covers 13 residues. The CDR3 is CSVGDNRNYEQYF. The CDR3 nucleotides are TGCAGCGTTGGTGACAACCGAAACTACGAGCAGTACTTC.

The genes are TRBV5-1 and TRBJ2-2; D is possibly TRBD1 or TRBD2 (5 bases each). There are 15 residues in the CDR3. The germline CDR1 and CDR2 sequences are SGHRS and YFSETQ. V was trimmed by 8 bases and J by 1 base, leaving 15 bases between them. Written as DNA, the CDR3 is TGCGCCAGTCAAAGGGGAGAGGGGAACACCGGGGAGCTGTTTTTT. This encodes CASQRGEGNTGELFF.

This chain links TRBV4-2 with TRBJ1-1, with D possibly matching TRBD1 (5 bases). The CDR3 runs to 15 residues. Germline V gene data show CDR1 as LGHNA and CDR2 as YNFKEQ. Trimming removed 3 bases from V and 1 base from J, with 12 bases in between. CDR3 DNA sequence: TGTGCCAGCAGCCAGGTAGGGACTGGGAACACTGAAGCTTTCTTT. It is translated as CASSQVGTGNTEAFF.

V and J are TRBV19 and TRBJ1-2, with D maybe TRBD1 (6 bases). The CDR3 has 12 residues. Trimming removed 10 bases from V and 5 bases from J, with 14 bases in between. Germline CDR1 and CDR2: LNHDA and SQIVND (reference sequence). Here the CDR3 DNA reads TGTGCCACCGGGACAAGGGCTTATGGCTACACCTTC. It encodes CATGTRAYGYTF.

The chain employs TRBV19 and TRBJ1-1; TRBD1 might be the D (5 bases). V was pared by 6 bases and J by 8 bases, with 10 bases between. CDR3 length: 11 residues. Germline V gene lookup returns CDR1 LNHDA and CDR2 SQIVND (reference sequence). The CDR3 spells CASRGTLEAFF. The CDR3 DNA sequence: TGTGCCAGTAGGGGGACTTTGGAAGCTTTCTTT.

About this clone: This sample also contains other DNA sequences that code for the same CDR3. The DNA for the CDR3 is TGTGCCAGCAGCTTGGGGAGTGGCTACGAGCAGTACTTC. Its protein is CASSLGSGYEQYF. The chain links TRBV5-4 to TRBJ2-7; the D is unclear. Trimming removed 0 bases at V and 3 bases at J, with 7 bases between. The CDR3 contains 13 residues. Germline loops: CDR1 SGHNT, CDR2 YYREEE (reference sequence).

The chain joins TRBV9 to TRBJ2-1; TRBD2 aligns across 13 bases. CDR1 and CDR2 from the germline V gene are SGDLS and YYNGEE. Losses at the gene ends were 5 bases for V and 9 bases for J; bases not matched to a gene: 5. CDR3 length equals 14 residues. The CDR3 is CASSGTSGTGEQFF. In DNA, the CDR3 is TGTGCCAGCAGTGGGACTAGCGGGACGGGTGAGCAGTTCTTC.

Here the CDR3 reads CASSPRDQEKLFF. CDR3 DNA: TGTGCCAGCAGCCCCCGGGACCAAGAAAAACTGTTTTTT. The genes are TRBV7-6 and TRBJ1-4, with a possible D match to TRBD1 (5 bases). Germline values: CDR1 SGHVS, CDR2 FNYEAQ. This CDR3 comprises 13 residues. Trimming stripped 5 bases from V and 8 bases from J, with 12 bases between.

The rearrangement links TRBV6-1 to TRBJ1-5, with TRBD1 identical over 9 bases. The V gene end was trimmed by 6 bases and the J gene end by 4 bases; junction bases not matched to a gene: 7. This CDR3 has 15 amino acids. Germline loops: CDR1 MNHNS, CDR2 SASEGT. CDR3 in amino acids: CASRGQGNTNQPQHF. The DNA of the CDR3 is TGTGCCAGCAGAGGACAGGGGAACACTAATCAGCCCCAGCATTTT.